What follows are 30 T cell receptor beta chains derived from one specimen sequenced in a study of T-cell memory formation after mild COVID-19 (dated by TCRdb to about 2021). The library relied on 5' RACE. Sequencing instrument: Illumina NovaSeq 6000. The public reads were run again by TCRdb, first through fastp at Q25 and then through MiXCR, and only productive beta chains were kept. CDR3 protein sequences are deduplicated, and each keeps its most common genes and DNA. The sample records 200,000 to 300,000 distinct CDR3 sequences, more than 8% of which are singletons. Approximately 20% of the sample rests with the top ten. Sequencing was done on a sample of PBMCs or a T cell subset sorted from them (not recorded which). These receptors came from a man younger than 30 who had mild COVID-19 (a few samples of this study predate the infection). The sample titles of this study are shuffled in the database, so cell type and time point are left out; the donor was told from shared clones.

This clonotype was counted at least ten times. The chain links TRBV20-1 to TRBJ1-5; no clear D. The CDR3 totals 13 residues. The V gene's germline CDR1 is DFQATT and CDR2 SNEGSKA (reference sequence). Trimming removed 1 base from V and 0 bases from J, with 4 bases in between. The DNA of the CDR3 is TGCAGTGCTAGAGGACATAGCAATCAGCCCCAGCATTTT. It is translated as CSARGHSNQPQHF.

The chain carries TRBV5-1 and TRBJ1-2; the D gene is possibly TRBD1 (5 bases). This CDR3 spans 14 amino acids. Germline lookup yields CDR1 SGHRS and CDR2 YFSETQ. The germline V and J ends were trimmed by 4 bases and 6 bases, with 16 bases remaining between them. In nucleotides, the CDR3 is TGCGCCAGCAGCGTAAGAGAAGGGACCGATGGCTACACCTTC. Its protein product is CASSVREGTDGYTF.

This clonotype was seen more than once but under ten times. V usage is TRBV7-2 and J usage is TRBJ1-1; D may be TRBD1 (5 bases). This CDR3 region has 13 residues. The V end lost 5 bases, the J end lost 8 bases, and 15 bases lay between the germline ends. Germline-derived CDR1 and CDR2 are SGHTA and FQGNSA. CDR3 residues: CASSPDYSGEAFF. CDR3 nucleotide sequence: TGTGCCAGCAGCCCCGATTATTCAGGGGAAGCTTTCTTT. The full variable domain, with the rest looked up from reference TRBV7-2 and TRBJ1-1, is GAGVSQSPSNKVTEKGKDVELRCDPISGHTALYWYRQSLGQGLEFLIYFQGNSAPDKSGLPSDRFSAERTGGSVSTLTIQRTQQEDSAVYLCASSPDYSGEAFFGQGTRLTVV.

This clonotype was observed many times. The V gene is TRBV20-1, the J gene TRBJ1-5; D unresolved. CDR3 size: 12 residues. Trimming removed 2 bases at V and 1 base at J, with 3 bases between. The germline V gene encodes CDR1 DFQATT and CDR2 SNEGSKA (reference sequence). Written as DNA, the CDR3 is TGCAGTGCTAGATACAGCAATCAGCCCCAGCATTTT. It specifies CSARYSNQPQHF.

This chain connects TRBV15 to TRBJ1-6; TRBD1 aligns across 8 bases. CDR1 is LNHNV and CDR2 is YYDKDF in the germline V gene (reference sequence). The V segment lost 0 bases and the J segment 4 bases; nucleotides outside the gene matches: 17. The CDR3 covers 21 residues. For the CDR3, the DNA is TGTGCCACCAGCAGAGAAGCCCCCCGAGGACAGGGAAGTCCGTATAATTCACCCCTCCACTTT. Translating it yields CATSREAPRGQGSPYNSPLHF.

CDR3 bases: TGTGCCAGCAGCCTAAATCGAGACTATGGCTACACCTTC. Amino acids: CASSLNRDYGYTF. The J gene is TRBJ1-2, the V gene TRBV7-2; D not resolved. Germline V lookup: CDR1 SGHTA, CDR2 FQGNSA. V was shortened by 5 bases and J by 3 bases, with 10 bases between the two germline ends. This CDR3 has 13 amino acids.

Only a few counts were recorded for this clonotype. CDR3 DNA: TGTGCCACCACCGCGACTAGCGGAAACATTCAGTACTTC. Translating gives CATTATSGNIQYF. The chain uses TRBV15 and TRBJ2-4, with 9 nucleotides matching TRBD2. Losses at the gene ends were 7 bases for V and 6 bases for J; bases not matched to a gene: 4. The V gene's germline CDR1 is LNHNV and CDR2 YYDKDF (reference sequence). This CDR3 is built from 13 residues.

The chain is built from TRBV20-1 and TRBJ1-6; D gene ambiguous. Trimming removed 0 bases at V and 4 bases at J, with 13 bases between. Germline V gene lookup returns CDR1 DFQATT and CDR2 SNEGSKA (reference sequence). The CDR3 runs 16 residues. The CDR3 DNA follows: TGCAGTGCTAGAGATAGCAGAGGGTCGTATAATTCACCCCTCCACTTT. This codes for CSARDSRGSYNSPLHF.

J is TRBJ1-5 and V is TRBV6-2 or TRBV6-3; 7 bases agree with TRBD1. This CDR3 region has 15 residues. Per the germline V gene, CDR1 is MNHEY and CDR2 is SVGEGT. The junction had 6 bases not matched to a gene; V was cut back by 1 base and J by 6 bases. The CDR3, as DNA: TGTGCCAGCAGTTACTACCCAGGGGGTACTCAGCCCCAGCATTTT. Amino acid sequence: CASSYYPGGTQPQHF.

The rearrangement uses TRBV12-3 or TRBV12-4 and TRBJ2-1, with 14 bases aligning to TRBD2. V was clipped by 5 bases and J by 8 bases; unmatched bases: 5. The CDR3 contains 15 residues. CDR3 bases: TGTGCCAGCAGTAGACTAGCGGGGGGGAGGCATGAGCAGTTCTTC. Encoded protein: CASSRLAGGRHEQFF.

This clonotype has a handful of counts. This chain uses TRBV12-3 or TRBV12-4 with TRBJ1-5, with D perhaps matching TRBD1 (6 bases). The CDR3 is 13 residues long. V was trimmed by 6 bases and J by 6 bases, leaving 12 bases between them. The DNA for the CDR3 is TGTGCCAGCAGCACGGACAGCGGTCAGCCCCAGCATTTT. Translating it yields CASSTDSGQPQHF.

The table lists this clonotype with a few counts. This chain joins TRBV4-3 and TRBJ1-5, with no clear D. Germline V CDR1 and CDR2: LGHNA, YSLEER. The CDR3 covers 14 residues. V was clipped by 0 bases and J by 7 bases, with 10 bases between them. The CDR3 loop is CASSQDQDGQPQHF. The CDR3 bases are TGCGCCAGCAGCCAAGATCAGGATGGACAGCCCCAGCATTTT.

This clonotype was detected once. The V and J genes are TRBV25-1 and TRBJ1-1; D is perhaps TRBD1 (5 bases). This CDR3 has 15 residues. From germline, CDR1 is MGHDK and CDR2 SYGVNS. V was shortened by 3 bases and J by 3 bases, with 14 bases between the two germline ends. The CDR3 DNA reads as TGTGCCAGCAGTGATTGGCTGGGAGGGGACACTGAAGCTTTCTTT. Its translation: CASSDWLGGDTEAFF.

Many counts were recorded for this clonotype. This sequence joins TRBV9 and TRBJ1-2, with a tentative D call TRBD1 (5 bases). V was pared by 3 bases and J by 3 bases, with 9 bases between. Per the germline V gene, CDR1 is SGDLS and CDR2 is YYNGEE. The CDR3 runs to 13 residues. For the CDR3, the DNA is TGTGCCAGCAGCGAGCCGGGGGACTATGGCTACACCTTC. Residues: CASSEPGDYGYTF.

Ten or more counts support this clonotype. This chain links TRBV29-1 with TRBJ2-7; 9 bases line up with TRBD2. The germline V gene has CDR1 SQVTM and CDR2 ANQGSEA. Trimming at V came to 7 bases and at J to 0 bases, leaving 7 bases not matched to a gene. The CDR3 covers 14 residues. The CDR3: CSGIAGVSSYEQYF. The CDR3 coding sequence is TGCAGCGGGATAGCGGGGGTTAGCTCCTACGAGCAGTACTTC.

This clonotype has at least ten counts. This chain uses TRBV7-3 with TRBJ1-1; D is perhaps TRBD1 (5 bases). Trimming cost V 5 bases and J 1 base, with 8 bases left between them. The V gene's germline CDR1 is SGHTA and CDR2 FQGTGA. This CDR3 has 13 residues. DNA for the CDR3: TGTGCCAGCAGCACTCAGGGGAACACTGAAGCTTTCTTT. Translating it yields CASSTQGNTEAFF.

This clonotype has a handful of counts. The V gene is TRBV7-9, the J gene TRBJ2-2; 7 bases fit TRBD1. The germline V gene encodes CDR1 SEHNR and CDR2 FQNEAQ (reference sequence). CDR3 length: 15 residues. Trimming at V came to 5 bases and at J to 4 bases, leaving 7 bases not matched to a gene. The DNA for the CDR3 is TGTGCCAGCAGCGTGGACAGGATACTCACCGGGGAGCTGTTTTTT. Protein sequence: CASSVDRILTGELFF.

J is TRBJ1-2 and V is TRBV9; D is unresolved. Per the germline V gene, CDR1 is SGDLS and CDR2 is YYNGEE. Trimming stripped 2 bases from V and 4 bases from J, with 12 bases between. The CDR3 runs 14 residues. The DNA for the CDR3 is TGTGCCAGCAGCGTCACGGGAGTCAGCTATGGCTACACCTTC. Encoded protein: CASSVTGVSYGYTF.

The chain carries TRBV6-6 and TRBJ2-5; no clear D. Germline V CDR1 and CDR2: MNHNY, SVGAGI (reference sequence). Trimming left V 2 bases short and J 3 bases short, with 10 bases between. The CDR3 loop spans 14 amino acids. The CDR3 nucleotides are TGTGCCAGCAGTTACACGGCCGCGAAAGAGACCCAGTACTTC. Protein product: CASSYTAAKETQYF.

The J gene is TRBJ2-5, the V gene TRBV7-3, with TRBD1 matching over 7 bases. This CDR3 is 15 amino acids long. The ends lost 7 bases at V and 5 bases at J; junction bases unmatched: 13. Germline loops: CDR1 SGHTA, CDR2 FQGTGA. The CDR3 DNA sequence: TGTGCCAGCACCGAGGGGGCAGGGGGTGGGGAGACCCAGTACTTC. Translation gives CASTEGAGGGETQYF.

The gene calls are TRBV7-9 and TRBJ1-2, with no clear D. V was pared by 5 bases and J by 2 bases, with 12 bases between. The CDR3 consists of 14 residues. CDR1 is SEHNR, CDR2 FQNEAQ, per germline (reference sequence). The CDR3 DNA reads as TGTGCCAGCAGCCTTCTCGGGGAAAACTATGGCTACACCTTC. This sequence encodes CASSLLGENYGYTF.

J is TRBJ2-6 and V is TRBV7-8; TRBD1 matches 7 bases. The trim removed 1 base at V and 0 bases at J, leaving 3 bases unmatched. CDR3 length: 17 amino acids. Germline V lookup: CDR1 SGHVS, CDR2 FQNEAQ. CDR3 DNA: TGTGCCAGCAGCTTAGTGGCAGGGGGCTCTGGGGCCAACGTCCTGACTTTC. Its protein is CASSLVAGGSGANVLTF.

This clonotype was detected a few times. The rearrangement joins TRBV6-2 or TRBV6-3 to TRBJ2-5; 10 bases align to TRBD2. This CDR3 comprises 16 residues. The germline gives CDR1 MNHEY, CDR2 SVGEGT. The trim removed 2 bases at V and 1 base at J, leaving 4 bases unmatched. The CDR3 reads CASSYTQRGGQETQYF. DNA of the CDR3: TGTGCCAGCAGTTACACCCAGCGGGGGGGCCAAGAGACCCAGTACTTC.

This rearrangement joins TRBV3-1 to TRBJ1-1; possible D gene TRBD1, 6 bases. Germline lookup yields CDR1 LGHDT and CDR2 YNNKEL (reference sequence). The germline V and J ends were trimmed by 1 base and 3 bases, with 12 bases remaining between them. The CDR3 is 15 amino acids. The CDR3 DNA follows: TGTGCCAGCAGCCAAGGGTACCGGGGGCACACTGAAGCTTTCTTT. The encoded protein is CASSQGYRGHTEAFF.

The rearrangement links TRBV6-4 to TRBJ2-6; possibly TRBD1 or TRBD2 for D (5 bases each). Deletions cut 7 bases from V and 2 bases from J, with 15 bases between. The V gene's germline CDR1 is MRHNA and CDR2 SNTAGT. This CDR3 has 16 residues. The CDR3 sequence: CASTSRDGTGANVLTF. CDR3 coding DNA: TGTGCCAGCACTAGTCGGGACGGAACTGGGGCCAACGTCCTGACTTTC.

This clonotype was recorded only once. The chain uses TRBV20-1 and TRBJ1-2, with D unclear. The CDR3 has 12 residues. Germline V gives CDR1 DFQATT, CDR2 SNEGSKA (reference sequence). V shed 3 bases and J shed 6 bases, with 11 bases lying between them. CDR3 nucleotide sequence: TGCAGTGCTAGGCGGCAGGAGAATGGCTACACCTTC. This translates into CSARRQENGYTF.

This clonotype was recorded at least ten times. The V and J genes are TRBV4-3 and TRBJ2-1, with D perhaps TRBD2 (6 bases). Trimming pared 8 bases from V and 2 bases from J, leaving 10 bases between. The CDR3 is 13 amino acids. Germline CDR1 is LGHNA and CDR2 is YSLEER. The CDR3 DNA reads as TGCGCCAGCCGCGGGACCGCCTACAATGAGCAGTTCTTC. Its protein is CASRGTAYNEQFF.

The chain employs TRBV18 and TRBJ2-7, with D uncertain. This CDR3 is 11 amino acids long. The germline V gene has CDR1 KGHSH and CDR2 LQKENI. V gave up 2 bases and J gave up 7 bases, with 6 bases separating them. CDR3 sequence: CASSPGREQYV. CDR3 nucleotide sequence: TGTGCCAGCTCACCAGGTAGAGAGCAGTACGTC.

V is TRBV12-3 or TRBV12-4 and J is TRBJ1-5; weak D call: TRBD1 (6 bases). The V gene lost 6 bases and the J gene lost 4 bases, with 16 bases spanning the gap. This CDR3 comprises 15 residues. The CDR3 bases are TGTGCCAGCAGGGTACAGGGAAATGGGAATCAGCCCCAGCATTTT. It is translated as CASRVQGNGNQPQHF.

This clonotype showed up just a few times. V and J are TRBV9 and TRBJ2-2; D call uncertain. The V end was cut by 3 bases, the J end by 0 bases, with 3 bases between. Germline assignment: CDR1 SGDLS and CDR2 YYNGEE. The CDR3 runs 13 residues. CDR3 residues: CASSATNTGELFF. CDR3 sequence (DNA): TGTGCCAGCAGCGCCACGAACACCGGGGAGCTGTTTTTT.